This T cell receptor beta chain was documented in a study of shared clonotypes between healthy human individuals. Study outcomes and limitations: Memory subsets generally showed smaller estimated richness than naive subsets did. Clonotype sharing across a handful of donors was observed for around 5% of naive CD4 clonotypes.

About this clone: Its antigen remains unknown.

V dropped 2 bases and J dropped 7; count of bases not matched to a gene: 3. Per germline, CDR1 SNHLY and CDR2 FYNNEI. The CDR3 contains 13 residues. DNA at around 200 ng, tens of thousands of T cell genomes, went into sorted-subset replicate PCRs. TCRdb's table, derived via immunoSEQ multiplex PCR, lists solely in-frame clones and lacks some. Of under 850,000 clones listed, around 70% are singletons. Investigators divided CD4+ cells into CD45RA+ naive and CD45RA-negative memory subsets. This clonotype originated in a woman aged 25 to 39 in good health. Sequencing was performed on memory CD4+ T cells sorted from blood. The subset denotes: CD45RA-negative fraction. The chain combines TRBV2 with TRBJ1-1; 8 positions match TRBD1. The CDR3 nucleotides read TGTGCCAGCAGTGAACAGGGGGCTGGTGAAGCTTTCTTT. Translating it yields CASSEQGAGEAFF.